The 27 T cell receptor beta chains below were found in one sample sequenced in a study of PD-L1 blockade in urothelial cancer. Clones were sequenced by immunoSEQ multiplex PCR, and TCRdb holds only the in-frame ones, with some missing. The data show around 19,000 clones, approximately 82% seen once. This sample's time point: peripheral blood 6 weeks after treatment start. Source: PBMCs, taken around atezolizumab (anti-PD-L1) treatment. All receptors come from a man aged 45-60 years with urothelial cancer.

V usage is TRBV5-6 and J usage is TRBJ1-2; 7 nucleotides line up with TRBD1. The CDR3 contains 14 residues. The ends lost 0 bases at V and 7 bases at J; junction bases unmatched: 6. Germline V gene data show CDR1 as SGHDT and CDR2 as YYEEEE. The CDR3 DNA sequence: TGTGCCAGCAGCTTGGGACAGGGTTTCAGTGGCTACACCTTC. Translating gives CASSLGQGFSGYTF.

The chain has TRBV6-5 and TRBJ2-3, with TRBD1 matching 7 bases. J was trimmed by 1 base and V by 0 bases; bases with no gene match: 4. Per the germline V gene, CDR1 is MNHEY and CDR2 is SVGAGI. This CDR3 is 16 amino acids long. This chain's CDR3 is CASSYSSGQGTDTQYF. The CDR3 DNA reads as TGTGCCAGCAGTTACTCGAGCGGACAGGGCACAGATACGCAGTATTTT.

The J gene is TRBJ1-1, the V gene TRBV4-1; D may be TRBD1 (6 bases). The CDR3 length is 16 residues. V was clipped by 4 bases and J by 7 bases, with 22 bases between them. Germline V gene sequence: CDR1 MGHRA, CDR2 YSYEKL. In DNA, the CDR3 is TGCGCCAGCAGCCCTTGGAGTGACAGGCATCTACTTGAAGCTTTCTTT. The encoded protein is CASSPWSDRHLLEAFF.

The CDR3 region has the DNA TGTGCCAGCACCTCTGGAGGGCAGCAGTACTTC. Translating gives CASTSGGQQYF. V is TRBV7-9 and J is TRBJ2-7; tentative D call: TRBD2 (6 bases). Per germline, CDR1 SEHNR and CDR2 FQNEAQ (reference sequence). Trimming took off 7 bases at V and 8 bases at J, with 12 bases between the two ends. The CDR3 runs 11 residues.

The gene calls are TRBV5-1 and TRBJ1-4; D may be TRBD1 (6 bases). The CDR3 is made up of 14 amino acids. Germline loops: CDR1 SGHRS, CDR2 YFSETQ. Trimming removed 0 bases from V and 6 bases from J, with 9 bases in between. CDR3 sequence (DNA): TGCGCCAGCAGCTTGGGGCACAGGGATGAAAAACTGTTTTTT. Amino acids: CASSLGHRDEKLFF.

The V and J genes are TRBV19 and TRBJ2-2; 12 nucleotides match TRBD1. The J segment lost 5 bases and the V segment lost 4 bases, leaving 8 bases of the junction unmatched. Germline lookup yields CDR1 LNHDA and CDR2 SQIVND (reference sequence). The CDR3 covers 17 residues. In nucleotides, the CDR3 is TGTGCCAGTAGTAGGAACCGGGACAGGGGGCAGACCGGGGAGCTGTTTTTT. It encodes CASSRNRDRGQTGELFF.

This chain joins TRBV5-1 and TRBJ1-1, with 7 bases that match TRBD1. Per the germline V gene, CDR1 is SGHRS and CDR2 is YFSETQ. V dropped 4 bases and J dropped 6; count of bases not matched to a gene: 6. This CDR3 region has 13 residues. In DNA, the CDR3 is TGCGCCAGCAGCCCGACAGGGTGGGCTGAAGCTTTCTTT. Translation: CASSPTGWAEAFF. Variable domain in full (rest from reference TRBV5-1 and TRBJ1-1): KAGVTQTPRYLIKTRGQQVTLSCSPISGHRSVSWYQQTPGQGLQFLFEYFSETQRNKGNFPGRFSGRQFSNSRSEMNVSTLELGDSALYLCASSPTGWAEAFFGQGTRLTVV.

The chain recombines TRBV19 with TRBJ1-6; D is possibly TRBD1 (6 bases). Trimming took off 8 bases at V and 14 bases at J, with 19 bases between the two ends. Germline assignment: CDR1 LNHDA and CDR2 SQIVND (reference sequence). This CDR3 contains 13 residues. The CDR3 spells CASVKTGTSTLHF. DNA for the CDR3: TGTGCCAGTGTCAAAACAGGGACTAGTACCCTCCACTTT.

This rearrangement joins TRBV5-1 to TRBJ2-1, with D possibly TRBD2 on 5 matching bases. CDR3 length: 13 amino acids. V lost 0 bases, J lost 8 bases, and 9 bases lay in between. CDR1 is SGHRS and CDR2 is YFSETQ in the germline V gene. As DNA, the CDR3 is TGCGCCAGCAGCTTGGAGCTAGCCGATGAGCAGTTCTTC. As protein: CASSLELADEQFF.

Here the CDR3 reads CATSGTALAATQYF. The CDR3, as DNA: TGTGCCACCTCCGGGACAGCGCTCGCAGCGACGCAGTATTTT. The V call is TRBV6-5, the J call TRBJ2-3; 7 bases line up with TRBD1. From germline, CDR1 is MNHEY and CDR2 SVGAGI. The CDR3 runs 14 residues. V lost 10 bases, J lost 9 bases, and 16 bases stayed unmatched.

The chain uses TRBV19 and TRBJ1-5; no clear D gene. V was cut by 7 bases and J by 4 bases, with 14 bases left in between. The CDR3 totals 14 residues. CDR1 is LNHDA and CDR2 is SQIVND in the germline V gene (reference sequence). The CDR3 reads CASKPEGRNQPQHF. CDR3 coding DNA: TGTGCCAGTAAGCCAGAGGGAAGAAATCAGCCCCAGCATTTT.

The chain joins TRBV5-1 to TRBJ2-3, with TRBD2 matching 12 bases. With V trimmed by 3 bases and J by 2 bases, 7 bases remained unmatched. The CDR3 loop spans 17 amino acids. Germline values: CDR1 SGHRS, CDR2 YFSETQ. CDR3 sequence reads: CASSSSSGGADTDTQYF. The CDR3, as DNA: TGCGCCAGCAGCTCCTCTAGCGGGGGGGCGGACACAGATACGCAGTATTTT.

The genes are TRBV9 and TRBJ2-7; D is undetermined. This CDR3 is built from 13 residues. Trimming removed 0 bases at V and 3 bases at J, with 7 bases between. From germline, CDR1 is SGDLS and CDR2 YYNGEE. The CDR3 coding sequence is TGTGCCAGCAGCGTAGGGGCAGACTACGAGCAGTACTTC. Its translation: CASSVGADYEQYF.

CDR3 in amino acids: CASSLGLAGGSQETQYF. DNA of the CDR3: TGTGCCAGCAGCTTAGGGCTAGCGGGGGGGAGCCAAGAGACCCAGTACTTC. The rearrangement uses TRBV7-9 and TRBJ2-5, with 12 bases aligning to TRBD2. CDR1 and CDR2 from the germline V gene are SEHNR and FQNEAQ (reference sequence). Losses at the gene ends were 1 base for V and 1 base for J; bases not matched to a gene: 4. The CDR3 has 17 amino acids.

The chain employs TRBV28 and TRBJ2-2; the match to TRBD1 covers 8 bases. V gave up 1 base and J gave up 1 base; unmatched junction bases: 2. Germline CDR1 is MDHEN and CDR2 is SYDVKM. The CDR3 sequence is 16 residues long. This chain's CDR3 is CASSLLGTGNTGELFF. In DNA, the CDR3 is TGTGCCAGCAGTTTATTGGGGACAGGGAACACCGGGGAGCTGTTTTTT.

The CDR3: CASRDQQGSYEQYV. The CDR3 nucleotides are TGTGCCAGCAGGGATCAACAGGGGTCCTACGAGCAGTACGTC. The chain employs TRBV6-6 and TRBJ2-7, with 7 nucleotides matching TRBD1. V was pared by 6 bases and J by 1 base, with 6 bases of the junction left unmatched. Germline V gene data show CDR1 as MNHNY and CDR2 as SVGAGI (reference sequence). This CDR3 is built from 14 residues.

CDR3 coding DNA: TGTGCCAGCAGCTTTACCGGGACAGGGGGGACTGAGCAGTTCTTC. This gives the protein CASSFTGTGGTEQFF. This chain joins TRBV11-2 and TRBJ2-1; 11 bases map to TRBD1. The CDR3 length is 15 residues. The V gene end was trimmed by 3 bases and the J gene end by 9 bases; junction bases not matched to a gene: 7. Germline assignment: CDR1 SGHAT and CDR2 FQNNGV.

V usage is TRBV7-9 and J usage is TRBJ1-2, with TRBD1 matching over 9 bases. CDR3 size: 15 residues. From germline, CDR1 is SEHNR and CDR2 FQNEAQ (reference sequence). The ends lost 5 bases at V and 4 bases at J; junction bases unmatched: 8. The chain's CDR3 is CASSQGQGLSYGYTF. CDR3 nucleotides: TGTGCCAGCAGCCAAGGACAGGGGCTTAGCTATGGCTACACCTTC.

The CDR3 spells CASAGGQETQYF. CDR3 coding DNA: TGTGCCAGCGCGGGGGGGCAAGAGACCCAGTACTTC. V is TRBV11-1 and J is TRBJ2-5; 9 bases match TRBD2. The germline V gene has CDR1 SGHAT and CDR2 FQDESV (reference sequence). The CDR3 totals 12 residues. Losses at the gene ends were 8 bases for V and 2 bases for J; bases not matched to a gene: 0.

V usage is TRBV5-4 and J usage is TRBJ2-1, with TRBD2 matching 13 bases. J gave up 7 bases and V 4 bases, and 8 bases lay outside the gene matches. CDR1 and CDR2 from the germline V gene are SGHNT and YYREEE (reference sequence). This CDR3 region has 16 residues. The CDR3 DNA is TGTGCCAGCAGCCGGGGACTAGCGGGAATGAGGAATGAGCAGTTCTTC. This encodes CASSRGLAGMRNEQFF.

The chain carries TRBV5-6 and TRBJ2-2; D remains ambiguous. CDR1 and CDR2 from the germline V gene are SGHDT and YYEEEE. There are 12 residues in the CDR3. Trimming took off 0 bases at V and 9 bases at J, with 6 bases between the two ends. The CDR3 reads CASSLALRELFF. The CDR3, as DNA: TGTGCCAGCAGCTTGGCCCTTAGGGAGCTGTTTTTT. The complete variable domain, with remaining parts taken from reference TRBV5-6 and TRBJ2-2, reads DAGVTQSPTHLIKTRGQQVTLRCSPKSGHDTVSWYQQALGQGPQFIFQYYEEEERQRGNFPDRFSGHQFPNYSSELNVNALLLGDSALYLCASSLALRELFFGEGSRLTVL.

The chain joins TRBV11-3 to TRBJ2-3; 10 bases match TRBD2. Trimming at V came to 5 bases and at J to 0 bases, leaving 14 bases not matched to a gene. The CDR3 consists of 19 residues. Germline CDR1 SGHNT, CDR2 YENEEA. The CDR3 here is CASSLGLGSTSGSTDTQYF. CDR3 in DNA: TGTGCCAGCAGCCTGGGACTCGGGTCGACTAGCGGGAGCACAGATACGCAGTATTTT.

This clone was observed a single time. The gene calls are TRBV29-1 and TRBJ2-1; D may be TRBD2 (5 bases). CDR3 size: 16 residues. Germline values: CDR1 SQVTM, CDR2 ANQGSEA. Trimming took 5 bases from V and 5 from J, leaving 22 bases between them. This CDR3 reads CSVCPFGEGINNEQFF. The DNA of the CDR3 is TGCAGCGTTTGCCCCTTCGGGGAAGGGATAAACAATGAGCAGTTCTTC.

The V gene is TRBV6-4, the J gene TRBJ2-1; 12 bases agree with TRBD2. CDR1 and CDR2 (germline): MRHNA, SNTAGT. The length of the CDR3 is 16 residues. After removal of 2 bases from V and 9 bases from J, the junction contained 8 bases not matched to a gene. CDR3 DNA sequence: TGTGCCAGCAGTGACCTCCCTAGCGGGGGGGCCCTTGAGCAGTTCTTC. The encoded protein is CASSDLPSGGALEQFF.

The chain links TRBV7-2 to TRBJ2-3, with 15 bases identical to TRBD2. The V segment lost 5 bases and the J segment 2 bases; nucleotides outside the gene matches: 11. CDR1 is SGHTA, CDR2 FQGNSA, per germline. CDR3 length: 19 residues. CDR3 loop: CASSPSGLAGGRDTDTQYF. In DNA, the CDR3 is TGTGCCAGCAGCCCCAGCGGACTAGCGGGGGGGCGTGACACAGATACGCAGTATTTT.

V is TRBV7-2 and J is TRBJ2-3; TRBD2 agrees at 10 bases. V trimming: 5 bases; J trimming: 0 bases; junction bases outside the gene matches: 5. This CDR3 has 16 residues. Germline V gene data show CDR1 as SGHTA and CDR2 as FQGNSA. CDR3 DNA: TGTGCCAGCAGCCCCGGACTAGCGGCCAGCACAGATACGCAGTATTTT. This codes for CASSPGLAASTDTQYF.

V gene TRBV30 combines with J gene TRBJ2-7, with 11 nucleotides matching TRBD2. Germline V gives CDR1 GTSNPN, CDR2 SVGIG (reference sequence). CDR3 length: 14 residues. J gave up 1 base and V 3 bases, and 2 bases lay outside the gene matches. The CDR3 DNA is TGTGCCTGGAGCATAGCGGGAGGGTCCTACGAGCAGTACTTC. It yields the protein CAWSIAGGSYEQYF. The variable domain in full, completed from reference TRBV30 and TRBJ2-7, reads SQTIHQWPATLVQPVGSPLSLECTVEGTSNPNLYWYRQAAGRGLQLLFYSVGIGQISSEVPQNLSASRPQDRQFILSSKKLLLSDSGFYLCAWSIAGGSYEQYFGPGTRLTVT.